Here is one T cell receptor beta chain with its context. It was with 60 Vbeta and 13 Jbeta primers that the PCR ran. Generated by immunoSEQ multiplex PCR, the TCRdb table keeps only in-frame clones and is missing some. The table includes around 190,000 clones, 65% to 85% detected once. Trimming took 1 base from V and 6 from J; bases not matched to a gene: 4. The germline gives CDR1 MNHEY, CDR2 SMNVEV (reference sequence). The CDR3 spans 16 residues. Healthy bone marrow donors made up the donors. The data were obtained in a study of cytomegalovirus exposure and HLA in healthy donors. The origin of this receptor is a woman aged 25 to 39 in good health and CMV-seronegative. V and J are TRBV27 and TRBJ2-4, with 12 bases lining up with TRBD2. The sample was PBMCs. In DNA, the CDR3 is TGTGCCAGCAGTTTATTGTCTAGCGGGGGGGCAAACATTCAGTACTTC. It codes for CASSLLSSGGANIQYF.